The entry that follows covers one TCR beta chain sequence. Antigen specificity is unknown. These data belong to a study of PD-1 blockade in classical Hodgkin lymphoma. The method was immunoSEQ multiplex PCR; TCRdb's version includes in-frame clones alone and lacks a portion of them. The sample has around 25,000 clones, roughly 72% seen once. Time point: cycle 4 day 1 (C4D1), after around six weeks of nivolumab. Exposure to brentuximab vedotin varied, and each patient had relapsed following autologous stem cell transplantation. General study points: Patients who began taking nivolumab under 1 year after ASCT were left out.

J gave up 8 bases and V 5 bases, and 13 bases lay outside the gene matches. The CDR3 runs to 16 residues. Per germline, CDR1 SEHNR and CDR2 FQNEAQ (reference sequence). The origin of this receptor is a human donor with classical Hodgkin lymphoma. Here the sequenced sample was peripheral blood mononuclear cells (PBMCs), taken before the fourth cycle of nivolumab. V and J are TRBV7-9 and TRBJ2-1; 9 bases agree with TRBD1. CDR3 loop: CASSNYLTGQGYEQFF. For the CDR3, the DNA is TGTGCCAGCAGCAATTACTTAACGGGACAGGGCTATGAGCAGTTCTTC.